The 20 T cell receptor beta chains in this list originate from one sample, sequenced in a study of shared clonotypes between healthy human individuals. Method: immunoSEQ multiplex PCR; TCRdb's copy keeps in-frame clones and lacks some. The sample records over 850,000 clones, 75% to 80% being singletons. The sequenced material came from memory CD4+ T cells from PBMCs. The subset denotes: CD45RA-negative fraction. Every receptor here comes from a man younger than 35 in good health. Some clones in this sample may be carry-over from other donors' samples.

To note about this clone: This sequence may be a read error, since a much larger clone differs from it by one base. This same CDR3 is encoded by further DNA sequences in the sample. The rearrangement joins TRBV7-2 to TRBJ2-6; D gene ambiguous. The CDR3 loop spans 15 amino acids. Germline CDR1 reads SGHTA; CDR2 reads FQGNSA. The CDR3 bases are TGCGCCAGCAGCTTAGAGCCCACTGGGGCCAACGTCCTGACTTTC. It specifies CASSLEPTGANVLTF.

The J gene is TRBJ2-3, the V gene TRBV11-2; D call uncertain. Germline V gives CDR1 SGHAT, CDR2 FQNNGV. The CDR3 has 13 residues. V shed 0 bases and J shed 6 bases, with 7 bases lying between them. The CDR3 region is CASSLDIGDTQYF. CDR3 coding DNA: TGTGCCAGCAGCTTAGATATTGGCGATACGCAGTATTTT.

The chain joins TRBV30 to TRBJ2-1; 8 nucleotides align to TRBD2. The germline V gene has CDR1 GTSNPN and CDR2 SVGIG (reference sequence). V shed 0 bases, J shed 9 bases, and the junction held 7 bases outside the gene matches. This CDR3 is 14 amino acids long. This CDR3 is CAWSVRAGGGEQFF. The CDR3 DNA reads as TGTGCCTGGAGTGTACGGGCGGGAGGCGGTGAGCAGTTCTTC.

Turning to this clone: The sample has other DNA sequences that encode this CDR3 too. This rearrangement joins TRBV27 to TRBJ2-3; 9 positions match TRBD2. Germline CDR1 MNHEY, CDR2 SMNVEV (reference sequence). The CDR3 consists of 15 residues. V gave up 6 bases and J gave up 0 bases; unmatched junction bases: 4. The DNA for the CDR3 is TGTGCCAGCAGCCCGAGCGGGGGGAGCACAGATACGCAGTATTTT. Its protein is CASSPSGGSTDTQYF.

The chain couples TRBV5-6 to TRBJ2-3; 14 bases line up with TRBD2. The CDR3 spans 16 residues. From germline, CDR1 is SGHDT and CDR2 YYEEEE. With 4 bases clipped from V and 4 bases from J, the junction kept 5 bases outside the gene matches. CDR3 DNA sequence: TGTGCCAGCAGCCATGGGACTAGCGGGAGTCCAGATACGCAGTATTTT. Protein: CASSHGTSGSPDTQYF.

The table lists this clone with many counts. Other nucleotide sequences in the sample specify the same CDR3. The chain couples TRBV10-2 to TRBJ2-7; 7 bases match TRBD2. This CDR3 region has 16 residues. The V segment lost 5 bases and the J segment 4 bases; nucleotides outside the gene matches: 14. CDR1 is WSHSY, CDR2 SAAADI, per germline. The CDR3 nucleotides are TGCGCCAGCAGTCCACTCGGTGGTCTAGCGGAATACGAGCAGTACTTC. Translated, it gives CASSPLGGLAEYEQYF.

The rearrangement uses TRBV7-2 and TRBJ2-2; 10 bases align to TRBD1. The CDR3 totals 14 residues. Trimming cost V 5 bases and J 7 bases; bases outside gene matches: 4. Germline values: CDR1 SGHTA, CDR2 FQGNSA. The CDR3 nucleotides read TGTGCCAGCAGCCCGGGACAGGGGAACGGGGAGCTGTTTTTT. This sequence encodes CASSPGQGNGELFF.

This clone was detected once. V and J are TRBV4-1 and TRBJ2-7; D call uncertain. Trimming stripped 2 bases from V and 7 bases from J, with 9 bases between. Germline assignment: CDR1 MGHRA and CDR2 YSYEKL. The CDR3 extends over 12 amino acids. Written as DNA, the CDR3 is TGCGCCAGCAGCCAATTGCTCGGTGAGCAGTACTTC. It specifies CASSQLLGEQYF.

This chain links TRBV7-8 with TRBJ2-6, with TRBD1 identical over 7 bases. This CDR3 is 18 amino acids long. With V trimmed by 1 base and J by 0 bases, 6 bases remained unmatched. In germline, CDR1 is SGHVS, CDR2 FQNEAQ. Here the CDR3 reads CASSLVVGQISGANVLTF. The CDR3 nucleotides are TGTGCCAGCAGCTTAGTGGTGGGACAGATCTCTGGGGCCAACGTCCTGACTTTC.

J is TRBJ2-7 and V is TRBV30; 8 bases are a match to TRBD2. V shed 3 bases and J 2 bases; nucleotides not matched to a gene: 6. There are 14 residues in the CDR3. CDR1 GTSNPN and CDR2 SVGIG come from the germline V gene (reference sequence). CDR3 bases: TGTGCCTGGAGGCGGGAGGCCCCTCCCTACGAGCAGTACTTC. It specifies CAWRREAPPYEQYF.

The chain joins TRBV29-1 to TRBJ2-5; no reliable D call. This CDR3 is 12 amino acids long. Trimming removed 3 bases at V and 2 bases at J, with 7 bases between. From germline, CDR1 is SQVTM and CDR2 ANQGSEA. Written as DNA, the CDR3 is TGCAGCGTTGACAACAGACAAGAGACCCAGTACTTC. Translating gives CSVDNRQETQYF.

The J gene is TRBJ2-1, the V gene TRBV28; 7 nucleotides agree with TRBD1. This CDR3 has 15 amino acids. CDR1 MDHEN and CDR2 SYDVKM come from the germline V gene. Trimming removed 5 bases from V and 7 bases from J; junction bases left unmatched: 11. CDR3 in DNA: TGTGCCAGCAGTACCGCCACGACAGGGAAGAATGAGCAGTTCTTC. Its translation is CASSTATTGKNEQFF.

The chain joins TRBV7-2 to TRBJ2-1; tentative D call: TRBD1 (5 bases). CDR3 size: 14 residues. Germline V gene lookup returns CDR1 SGHTA and CDR2 FQGNSA. V gave up 7 bases and J gave up 8 bases, with 18 bases separating them. The CDR3: CASTPSPQGYEQFF. For the CDR3, the DNA is TGTGCCAGCACCCCCAGCCCGCAGGGCTATGAGCAGTTCTTC.

This rearrangement joins TRBV5-1 to TRBJ1-4; no clear D gene. V was clipped by 0 bases and J by 8 bases, with 11 bases between them. Germline V gives CDR1 SGHRS, CDR2 YFSETQ. CDR3 length: 14 residues. The CDR3 protein is CASSLAEGGEKLFF. Written as DNA, the CDR3 is TGCGCCAGCAGCTTGGCGGAGGGTGGGGAAAAACTGTTTTTT.

This sequence joins TRBV28 and TRBJ2-5; D might be TRBD1 (6 bases). V was clipped by 3 bases and J by 5 bases, with 16 bases between them. The CDR3 covers 15 residues. The germline gives CDR1 MDHEN, CDR2 SYDVKM. The CDR3 region is CASSFGSTGPETQYF. The DNA of the CDR3 is TGTGCCAGCAGTTTCGGTTCCACAGGGCCTGAGACCCAGTACTTC.

The chain couples TRBV6-6 to TRBJ2-2; 8 nucleotides match TRBD1. This CDR3 has 14 amino acids. Germline CDR1 is MNHNY and CDR2 is SVGAGI (reference sequence). With V trimmed by 2 bases and J by 7 bases, 3 bases remained unmatched. The CDR3 reads CASSYGTGNGELFF. CDR3 in DNA: TGTGCCAGCAGTTACGGGACAGGAAACGGGGAGCTGTTTTTT.

This rearrangement joins TRBV5-1 to TRBJ1-5; a possible D gene is TRBD1 (5 bases). CDR1 and CDR2 from the germline V gene are SGHRS and YFSETQ. The CDR3 loop spans 14 amino acids. V dropped 3 bases and J dropped 7 bases, with 14 bases sitting between them. For the CDR3, the DNA is TGCGCCAGCAGCTCGGGAACAGGAGCACAGCCCCAGCATTTT. This codes for CASSSGTGAQPQHF.

The rearrangement links TRBV19 to TRBJ2-7; 7 nucleotides line up with TRBD1. The trim removed 0 bases at V and 0 bases at J, leaving 5 bases unmatched. Germline V gene lookup returns CDR1 LNHDA and CDR2 SQIVND (reference sequence). CDR3 length: 16 residues. The CDR3 DNA sequence: TGTGCCAGTAGTATAGACAATCGGGACAGCTCCTACGAGCAGTACTTC. This encodes CASSIDNRDSSYEQYF.

This chain links TRBV5-1 with TRBJ2-7, with D perhaps assigned TRBD1 or TRBD2 (5 bases each). The CDR3 spans 14 residues. Germline lookup yields CDR1 SGHRS and CDR2 YFSETQ. Trimming pared 5 bases from V and 0 bases from J, leaving 12 bases between. The CDR3 nucleotides read TGCGCCAGCAGTGGGGGACGGCACTCCTACGAGCAGTACTTC. Amino acid sequence: CASSGGRHSYEQYF.

This clone was detected only once. The chain links TRBV18 to TRBJ1-3; possible D gene TRBD1, 6 bases. This CDR3 is 13 amino acids long. Trimming left V 9 bases short and J 1 base short, with 10 bases between. CDR1 is KGHSH, CDR2 LQKENI, per germline. The CDR3 protein is CASETGSGNTIYF. In nucleotides, the CDR3 is TGTGCCAGTGAAACAGGGTCTGGAAACACCATATATTTT.